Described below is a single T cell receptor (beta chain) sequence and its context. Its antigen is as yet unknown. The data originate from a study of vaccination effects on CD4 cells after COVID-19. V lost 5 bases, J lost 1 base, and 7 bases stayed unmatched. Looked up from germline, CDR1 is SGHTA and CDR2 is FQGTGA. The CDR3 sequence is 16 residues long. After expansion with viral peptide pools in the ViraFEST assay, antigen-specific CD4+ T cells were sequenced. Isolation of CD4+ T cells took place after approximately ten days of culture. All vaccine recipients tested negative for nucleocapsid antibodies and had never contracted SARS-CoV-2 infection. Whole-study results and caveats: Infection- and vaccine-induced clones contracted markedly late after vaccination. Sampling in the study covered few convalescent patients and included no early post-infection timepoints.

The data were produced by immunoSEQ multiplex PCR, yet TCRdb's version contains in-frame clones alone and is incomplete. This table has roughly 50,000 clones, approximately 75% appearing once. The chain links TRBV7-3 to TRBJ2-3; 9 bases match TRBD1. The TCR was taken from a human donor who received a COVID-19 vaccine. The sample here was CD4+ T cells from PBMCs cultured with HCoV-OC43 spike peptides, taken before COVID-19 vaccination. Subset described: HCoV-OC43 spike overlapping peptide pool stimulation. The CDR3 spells CASSVNRQGGTDTQYF. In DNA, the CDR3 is TGTGCCAGCAGCGTAAATCGACAGGGGGGCACAGATACGCAGTATTTT.